The text below deals with one TCR beta chain. Its cognate antigen is unknown. Germline assignment: CDR1 SEHNR and CDR2 FQNEAQ (reference sequence). Trimming took 1 base from V and 0 from J, leaving 4 bases between them. The CDR3 length is 13 residues. 5'RACE with constant-segment primers yielded barcoded, UMI-tagged TCR alpha and TCR beta cDNA libraries. TCRdb analysed the 5' RACE reads with MiXCR anew, one entry per CDR3 protein. Here the sample spans under 550,000 distinct CDR3 sequences, around 17% being singletons. This sample was taken from a study of T-cell memory formation after mild COVID-19. Study results and limitations: Pre-infection memory carried some responding clones, suggesting that cross-reactive memory joined. Contracting CD4+ clones were located mainly in CM and EM, and CD8+ clones in EMRA.

The sample taken for sequencing was PBMCs or a T cell subset sorted from them (not recorded which). The clonotype comes from a man aged 18 to 29 who had mild COVID-19 (a few samples of this study predate the infection). Cell type and time point are not known. The chain has TRBV7-9 and TRBJ2-7, with D uncertain. The CDR3, as DNA: TGTGCCAGCAGCTTAGTCAACTCCTACGAGCAGTACGTC. It codes for CASSLVNSYEQYV.